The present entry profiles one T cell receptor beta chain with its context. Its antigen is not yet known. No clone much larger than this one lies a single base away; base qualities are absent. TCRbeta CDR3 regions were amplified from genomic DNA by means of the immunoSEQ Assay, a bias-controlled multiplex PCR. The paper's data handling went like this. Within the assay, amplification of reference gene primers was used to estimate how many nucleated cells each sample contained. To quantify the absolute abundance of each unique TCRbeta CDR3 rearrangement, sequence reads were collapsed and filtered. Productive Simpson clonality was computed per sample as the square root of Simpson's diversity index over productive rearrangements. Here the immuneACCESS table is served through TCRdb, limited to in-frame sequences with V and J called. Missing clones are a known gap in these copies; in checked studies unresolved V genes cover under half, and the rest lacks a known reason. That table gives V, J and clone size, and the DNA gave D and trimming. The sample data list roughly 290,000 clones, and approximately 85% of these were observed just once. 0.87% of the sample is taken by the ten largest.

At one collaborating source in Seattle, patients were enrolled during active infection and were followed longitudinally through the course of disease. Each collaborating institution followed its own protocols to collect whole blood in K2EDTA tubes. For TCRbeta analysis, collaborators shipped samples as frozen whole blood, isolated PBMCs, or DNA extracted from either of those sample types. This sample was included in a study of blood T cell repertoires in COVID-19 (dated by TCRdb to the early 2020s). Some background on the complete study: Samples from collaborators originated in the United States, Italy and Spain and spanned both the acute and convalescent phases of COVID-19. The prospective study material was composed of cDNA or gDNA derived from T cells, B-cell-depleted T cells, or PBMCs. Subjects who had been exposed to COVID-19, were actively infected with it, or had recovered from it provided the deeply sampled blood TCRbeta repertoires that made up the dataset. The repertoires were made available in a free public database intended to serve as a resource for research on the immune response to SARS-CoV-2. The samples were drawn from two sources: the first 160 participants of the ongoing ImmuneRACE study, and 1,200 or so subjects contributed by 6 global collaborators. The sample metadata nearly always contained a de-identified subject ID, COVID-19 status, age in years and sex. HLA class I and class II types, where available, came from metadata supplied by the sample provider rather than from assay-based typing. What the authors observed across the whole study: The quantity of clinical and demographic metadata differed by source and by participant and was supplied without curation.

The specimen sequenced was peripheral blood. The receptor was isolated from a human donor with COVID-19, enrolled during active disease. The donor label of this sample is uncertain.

The sequence in DNA is TGCGCCAGCAGCTTGGTAGCGGGAGACTACAATGAGCAGTTCTTC. Protein translation: CASSLVAGDYNEQFF. Here the chain combines TRBV5-1 and TRBJ2-1; 9 bases in the junction line up with TRBD2. The V end gives up 0 bases and the J end 3 bases, leaving 1 base in the junction not matched to a gene. For CDR1 and CDR2, the germline V gene lists SGHRS and YFSETQ. The CDR3 starts with the cysteine, ends with the phenylalanine, and has 15 residues. Of the read, only the CDR3 DNA is kept; its 45 bases are in frame from base 1.